Listed here is a single TCR beta chain. Sequencing was performed with immunoSEQ multiplex PCR; in TCRdb, only in-frame clones are kept and a portion is missing. The sample has about 83,000 clones, 85% to 90% seen once. This specimen comes from a study of blood T cell repertoires in COVID-19. This sequence was found in an elderly woman in a cohort sampled during active or convalescent COVID-19. The sequenced sample was peripheral blood.

The CDR3 bases are TGTGCCAGCAGCGAATCCTCCTTCGGGACAGGGGGCCTCGGCTACACCTTC. Its translation is CASSESSFGTGGLGYTF. The chain uses TRBV7-9 and TRBJ1-2; 12 bases are a match to TRBD1. V gave up 5 bases and J gave up 8 bases; unmatched junction bases: 15. Per the germline V gene, CDR1 is SEHNR and CDR2 is FQNEAQ (reference sequence). CDR3 size: 17 residues.